This T cell receptor beta chain was captured in a study of blood T cell repertoires in COVID-19. On the study more broadly: Sources were T cells, B-cell-depleted T cells, or PBMCs; the material itself was cDNA or gDNA.

Authors' processing steps: Amplification from reference gene primers served as the basis for estimated nucleated cell counts. The repertoire was sequenced with immunoSEQ multiplex PCR; TCRdb's copy has only in-frame clones and lacks some. For V, J and clone size, that table is used; D and trimming come from the DNA. The table shows some 150,000 clones, with approximately 86% occurring only once. After removal of 3 bases from V and 5 bases from J, the junction contained 5 bases not matched to a gene. Germline-derived CDR1 and CDR2 are ENHRY and SYGVKD. The CDR3 consists of 14 residues. The chain has TRBV10-3 and TRBJ2-3; 7 nucleotides align to TRBD2. This receptor was obtained from a woman in her sixties or seventies with acute or convalescent COVID-19. Source material: peripheral blood. CDR3 coding DNA: TGTGCCATCAGTGAAAGTGGGGGGGGAGATACGCAGTATTTT. It specifies CAISESGGGDTQYF.